The rows below give T cell receptor beta chains drawn from one sample of a study of T cells after posttransplantation cyclophosphamide. The protocol was immunoSEQ multiplex PCR, while the TCRdb copy is restricted to in-frame clones and leaves out a portion. The sample has 9,500 to 15,000 clones, under 2.5% seen once. The sample was PBMCs, taken after allogeneic stem cell transplant with posttransplant cyclophosphamide. The receptor source for this set is a male patient aged 30 to 40 who received an allogeneic stem cell transplant from a related donor, was CMV-positive, and had no GVHD. Some T cells may possibly be graft donor cells. The CDR3 runs from the conserved cysteine through the conserved F or W. The D gene is left open where the match is weak. Clone size, where shown, is once, few, many, or a class for clones that have expanded.

J: TRBJ1-2; V: TRBV19; size: few; D: TRBD1; CDR3: CASSTRTGVHGYTF; DNA: TGTGCCAGTAGTACCCGGACAGGGGTTCATGGCTACACCTTC
J: TRBJ2-1; V: TRBV6-6; size: .; D: TRBD2; CDR3: CASSYRQGGGGEQFF; DNA: TGTGCCAGCAGTTACAGACAGGGCGGGGGGGGTGAGCAGTTCTTC
J: TRBJ1-5; V: TRBV18; size: .; D: .; CDR3: CASSPRRGDGNQPQHF; DNA: TGTGCCAGCTCACCGAGACGGGGGGATGGCAATCAGCCCCAGCATTTT
J: TRBJ1-3; V: TRBV7-2; size: few; D: .; CDR3: CASSLAYRVSGNTIYF; DNA: TGTGCCAGCAGCTTAGCTTACAGGGTTTCTGGAAACACCATATATTTT
J: TRBJ1-2; V: TRBV11-2; size: few; D: TRBD1; CDR3: CASSIERTGDGYTF; DNA: TGTGCCAGCAGTATAGAAAGGACAGGAGATGGCTACACCTTC
J: TRBJ2-7; V: TRBV11-2; size: .; D: .; CDR3: CASSLQYEQYF; DNA: TGTGCCAGCAGCCTTCAGTACGAGCAGTACTTC
J: TRBJ2-1; V: TRBV2; size: few; D: TRBD2; CDR3: CASSEHGSGSTHEQFF; DNA: TGTGCCAGCAGTGAACATGGTAGCGGGAGTACCCATGAGCAGTTCTTC
J: TRBJ1-6; V: TRBV18; size: few; D: .; CDR3: CASSQYSLVTGTYNSPLHF; DNA: TGTGCCAGCTCACAATACAGTCTAGTAACAGGAACCTATAATTCACCCCTCCACTTT
J: TRBJ2-1; V: TRBV4-2; size: few; D: TRBD2; CDR3: CASSHTGLAGGMNEQFF; DNA: TGTGCCAGCAGCCACACGGGACTAGCGGGAGGGATGAATGAGCAGTTCTTC
J: TRBJ1-2; V: TRBV19; size: few; D: TRBD1; CDR3: CASSTTGTGANYGYTF; DNA: TGTGCCAGTAGTACGACCGGGACAGGCGCAAACTATGGCTACACCTTC
J: TRBJ2-5; V: TRBV7-9; size: .; D: TRBD1; CDR3: CASSLGADLTGQQETQYF; DNA: TGTGCCAGCAGCTTAGGGGCAGATTTAACGGGACAGCAAGAGACCCAGTACTTC
J: TRBJ2-3; V: TRBV4-3; size: .; D: TRBD2; CDR3: CASSQVWGDYGDTQYF; DNA: TGCGCCAGCAGCCAAGTATGGGGGGACTATGGAGATACGCAGTATTTT
J: TRBJ2-2; V: TRBV7-9; size: .; D: TRBD2; CDR3: CASSLGFAGGPRTGELFF; DNA: TGTGCCAGCAGCTTAGGGTTTGCGGGGGGGCCACGGACCGGGGAGCTGTTTTTT
J: TRBJ1-2; V: TRBV29-1; size: .; D: .; CDR3: CSVEITGQYGYTF; DNA: TGCAGCGTTGAGATAACAGGACAATATGGCTACACCTTC
J: TRBJ1-4; V: TRBV6-5; size: .; D: .; CDR3: CASSRGGGGGEKLFF; DNA: TGTGCCAGCAGCCGCGGCGGGGGAGGAGGTGAAAAACTGTTTTTT
J: TRBJ2-5; V: TRBV4-3; size: few; D: .; CDR3: CASSQEIARVETQYF; DNA: TGCGCCAGCAGCCAAGAGATTGCCAGGGTGGAGACCCAGTACTTC
J: TRBJ2-1; V: TRBV4-2; size: .; D: .; CDR3: CASSQARRGLSSYNEQFF; DNA: TGTGCCAGCAGCCAAGCTAGGCGGGGATTGAGCTCCTACAATGAGCAGTTCTTC
J: TRBJ1-3; V: TRBV7-3; size: few; D: .; CDR3: CASRPDSSGNTIYF; DNA: TGTGCCAGCAGGCCGGACAGCTCTGGAAACACCATATATTTT
J: TRBJ1-1; V: TRBV30; size: few; D: .; CDR3: CAWTRGRVSSEAFF; DNA: TGTGCCTGGACACGTGGCAGGGTTTCTTCTGAAGCTTTCTTT
J: TRBJ2-7; V: TRBV7-8; size: few; D: .; CDR3: CASRLLGSYEQYF; DNA: TGTGCCAGCAGACTACTCGGGTCCTACGAGCAGTACTTC
J: TRBJ2-3; V: TRBV7-9; size: .; D: .; CDR3: CASSFRDGDTQYF; DNA: TGTGCCAGCAGCTTCCGGGATGGGGATACGCAGTATTTT
J: TRBJ2-1; V: TRBV7-3; size: few; D: .; CDR3: CASSLRGSRLDEQFF; DNA: TGTGCCAGCAGCTTAAGGGGCAGTCGTTTGGATGAGCAGTTCTTC
J: TRBJ2-7; V: TRBV28; size: .; D: .; CDR3: CASSFETVPTYEQYF; DNA: TGTGCCAGCAGTTTTGAAACGGTCCCAACCTACGAGCAGTACTTC
J: TRBJ2-5; V: TRBV5-1; size: few; D: .; CDR3: CASSLGLGSLQETQYF; DNA: TGCGCCAGCAGCTTGGGTCTTGGTAGCCTTCAAGAGACCCAGTACTTC
J: TRBJ2-7; V: TRBV27; size: .; D: TRBD1; CDR3: CASSLISGQGPYEQYF; DNA: TGTGCCAGCAGTTTAATTTCGGGACAGGGGCCCTACGAGCAGTACTTC
J: TRBJ2-2; V: TRBV15; size: .; D: .; CDR3: CATSRPAGKELFF; DNA: TGTGCCACCAGCAGACCCGCGGGGAAGGAGCTGTTTTTT
J: TRBJ2-3; V: TRBV7-9; size: .; D: .; CDR3: CASSLTDTDTQYF; DNA: TGTGCCAGCAGCTTGACAGACACAGATACGCAGTATTTT
J: TRBJ2-1; V: TRBV5-3; size: .; D: .; CDR3: CARSRGGNEQFF; DNA: TGTGCCAGAAGCCGAGGGGGCAATGAGCAGTTCTTC
J: TRBJ2-2; V: TRBV7-3; size: few; D: TRBD2; CDR3: CASSSSGGRSGELFF; DNA: TGTGCCAGCAGCTCTAGCGGGGGGCGATCCGGGGAGCTGTTTTTT
J: TRBJ2-5; V: TRBV10-3; size: .; D: TRBD2; CDR3: CAISGAGGGQETQYF; DNA: TGTGCCATCAGTGGGGCGGGAGGGGGGCAGGAGACCCAGTACTTC
J: TRBJ2-1; V: TRBV6-1; size: few; D: .; CDR3: CASSEVPGQGQFF; DNA: TGTGCCAGCAGTGAAGTCCCGGGACAAGGGCAGTTCTTC
J: TRBJ1-1; V: TRBV29-1; size: few; D: .; CDR3: CSVGAGTEAFF; DNA: TGCAGCGTAGGGGCCGGCACTGAAGCTTTCTTT
J: TRBJ2-1; V: TRBV10-3; size: few; D: TRBD2; CDR3: CASQSSGGDNEQFF; DNA: TGTGCCTCGCAATCTAGCGGGGGGGACAATGAGCAGTTCTTC
J: TRBJ1-6; V: TRBV5-4; size: .; D: TRBD1; CDR3: CASRSGTANSPLHF; DNA: TGTGCCAGCAGGTCCGGGACAGCTAATTCACCCCTCCACTTT
J: TRBJ2-2; V: TRBV7-2; size: .; D: .; CDR3: CASSFGGSGELFF; DNA: TGTGCCAGCAGCTTTGGAGGGTCCGGGGAGCTGTTTTTT
J: TRBJ2-7; V: TRBV5-6; size: hyperexpanded; D: .; CDR3: CASSSLRGYEQYF; DNA: TGTGCCAGCAGCAGTTTACGCGGCTACGAGCAGTACTTC
J: TRBJ1-5; V: TRBV28; size: few; D: .; CDR3: CASSASTGTMPQHF; DNA: TGTGCCAGCAGTGCCTCGACGGGTACCATGCCCCAGCATTTT
J: TRBJ2-1; V: TRBV29-1; size: few; D: TRBD1; CDR3: CSVGTVSYNEQFF; DNA: TGCAGCGTGGGGACAGTATCCTACAATGAGCAGTTCTTC
J: TRBJ2-1; V: TRBV29-1; size: .; D: .; CDR3: CSVEDGASAYYNEQFF; DNA: TGCAGCGTTGAAGATGGGGCTAGCGCTTACTACAATGAGCAGTTCTTC
J: TRBJ1-1; V: TRBV18; size: few; D: TRBD1; CDR3: CASSPTTGGAVDTEAFF; DNA: TGTGCCAGCTCACCAACTACAGGGGGCGCGGTGGACACTGAAGCTTTCTTT
J: TRBJ1-2; V: TRBV7-9; size: few; D: TRBD1; CDR3: CASSLTGTGAYGYTF; DNA: TGTGCCAGCAGCCTAACCGGGACAGGGGCCTATGGCTACACCTTC
J: TRBJ1-3; V: TRBV9; size: few; D: TRBD1; CDR3: CASSVVDSGGLGNTIYF; DNA: TGTGCCAGCAGCGTAGTAGACTCAGGGGGCCTTGGAAACACCATATATTTT
J: TRBJ1-1; V: TRBV6-6; size: .; D: .; CDR3: CASSYGRVTEAFF; DNA: TGTGCCAGCAGTTATGGCAGGGTAACTGAAGCTTTCTTT
J: TRBJ2-1; V: TRBV20-1; size: .; D: TRBD1; CDR3: CRVAGGNEQFF; DNA: TGCAGAGTGGCAGGGGGAAATGAGCAGTTCTTC
J: TRBJ2-1; V: TRBV7-3; size: .; D: TRBD1; CDR3: CASSLWGQGYNEQFF; DNA: TGTGCCAGCAGCTTATGGGGACAGGGGTACAATGAGCAGTTCTTC
J: TRBJ2-1; V: TRBV7-8; size: few; D: TRBD2; CDR3: CASSLGTSGSNEQFF; DNA: TGTGCCAGCAGCTTAGGTACTAGCGGGAGCAATGAGCAGTTCTTC
J: TRBJ2-7; V: TRBV7-9; size: few; D: .; CDR3: CASSLYPQGGAYEQYF; DNA: TGTGCCAGCAGCTTGTACCCCCAAGGAGGCGCCTACGAGCAGTACTTC
J: TRBJ1-4; V: TRBV4-1; size: .; D: TRBD1; CDR3: CASSPWDSINEKLFF; DNA: TGCGCCAGCAGCCCCTGGGACAGCATTAATGAAAAACTGTTTTTT
J: TRBJ2-1; V: TRBV9; size: .; D: TRBD2; CDR3: CASSVEAGGYYNEQFF; DNA: TGTGCCAGCAGCGTAGAGGCGGGAGGGTATTACAATGAGCAGTTCTTC
J: TRBJ2-1; V: TRBV4-3; size: .; D: .; CDR3: CASSQEAGLATYNEQFF; DNA: TGCGCCAGCAGCCAAGAGGCGGGTCTAGCGACCTACAATGAGCAGTTCTTC
J: TRBJ1-1; V: TRBV7-9; size: few; D: .; CDR3: CASSLAGGLQGIAFF; DNA: TGTGCCAGCAGCTTAGCAGGAGGTTTACAGGGTATAGCTTTCTTT
J: TRBJ1-1; V: TRBV7-9; size: .; D: .; CDR3: CASSPPHGKGPRNTEAFF; DNA: TGTGCCAGCAGCCCCCCCCACGGCAAGGGGCCCAGAAACACTGAAGCTTTCTTT
J: TRBJ1-2; V: TRBV5-4; size: .; D: .; CDR3: CASSLAGRVGLDGYTF; DNA: TGTGCCAGCAGCTTGGCGGGTCGGGTTGGACTGGATGGCTACACCTTC
J: TRBJ2-7; V: TRBV27; size: few; D: .; CDR3: CASSLSLYEQYF; DNA: TGTGCCAGCAGTTTATCCCTTTACGAGCAGTACTTC
J: TRBJ2-3; V: TRBV21-1; size: .; D: .; CDR3: CASSKENPPGLAGDTDTQYF; DNA: TGTGCCAGCAGCAAAGAGAACCCTCCTGGACTAGCGGGAGACACAGATACGCAGTATTTT